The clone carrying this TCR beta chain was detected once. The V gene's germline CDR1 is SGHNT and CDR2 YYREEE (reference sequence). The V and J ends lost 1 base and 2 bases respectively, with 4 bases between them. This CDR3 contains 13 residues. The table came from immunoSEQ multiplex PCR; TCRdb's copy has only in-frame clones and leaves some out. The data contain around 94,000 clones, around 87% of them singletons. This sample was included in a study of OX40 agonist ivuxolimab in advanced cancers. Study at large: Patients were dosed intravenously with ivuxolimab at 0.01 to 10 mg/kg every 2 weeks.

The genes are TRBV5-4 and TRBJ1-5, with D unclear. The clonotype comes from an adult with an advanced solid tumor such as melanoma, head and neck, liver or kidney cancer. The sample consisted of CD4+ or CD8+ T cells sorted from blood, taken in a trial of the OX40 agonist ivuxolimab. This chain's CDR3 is CASSLFGNQPQHF. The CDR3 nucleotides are TGTGCCAGCAGCTTGTTCGGCAATCAGCCCCAGCATTTT.